These 32 T cell receptor beta chains were sequenced from one sample in a study of blood T cell repertoires in COVID-19. Measured with immunoSEQ multiplex PCR; TCRdb has only the in-frame clones, and not every one. The table includes 84,000 or so clones, almost 85% detected once. Sequencing used peripheral blood. Receptor source: a woman aged 80 or over with acute or convalescent COVID-19.

The V call is TRBV5-1, the J call TRBJ2-5; D remains unclear. V lost 4 bases and J 3 bases, leaving 4 bases between the germline ends. This CDR3 region has 11 residues. The V gene's germline CDR1 is SGHRS and CDR2 YFSETQ. CDR3 DNA sequence: TGCGCCAGCAGCGCAGAAGAGACCCAGTACTTC. Protein product: CASSAEETQYF.

The J gene is TRBJ2-1, the V gene TRBV11-2, with D possibly matching TRBD1 (5 bases). V was clipped by 5 bases and J by 0 bases, with 14 bases between them. This CDR3 comprises 16 residues. CDR1 and CDR2 (germline): SGHAT, FQNNGV. The CDR3, as DNA: TGTGCCAGCAGCCCAAAGACGGACAACTCCTACAATGAGCAGTTCTTC. It codes for CASSPKTDNSYNEQFF.

The V gene is TRBV19, the J gene TRBJ1-6; 10 bases agree with TRBD1. Germline V gives CDR1 LNHDA, CDR2 SQIVND (reference sequence). V trimming: 5 bases; J trimming: 8 bases; junction bases outside the gene matches: 3. This CDR3 comprises 14 residues. CDR3 sequence: CASSSDRGHSPLHF. The CDR3 DNA reads as TGTGCCAGTAGTTCCGACAGGGGGCATTCACCCCTCCACTTT.

The chain links TRBV19 to TRBJ1-3; the D gene is possibly TRBD1 (6 bases). The germline V gene encodes CDR1 LNHDA and CDR2 SQIVND (reference sequence). Trimming left V 7 bases short and J 1 base short, with 17 bases between. The CDR3 is 16 residues long. The CDR3 sequence: CASTDGGALSGNTIYF. CDR3 nucleotide sequence: TGTGCCAGTACCGATGGGGGCGCCCTTTCTGGAAACACCATATATTTT.

The rearrangement uses TRBV27 and TRBJ1-6; 9 nucleotides match TRBD1. With V trimmed by 3 bases and J by 8 bases, 8 bases remained unmatched. The CDR3 is 16 amino acids. Germline V gives CDR1 MNHEY, CDR2 SMNVEV (reference sequence). CDR3: CASSLGGQGTYSPLHF. The CDR3 coding sequence is TGTGCCAGCAGTTTGGGGGGACAGGGCACATATTCACCCCTCCACTTT.

V is TRBV6-4 and J is TRBJ2-3; TRBD2 agrees at 7 bases. This CDR3 has 17 residues. Germline CDR1 MRHNA, CDR2 SNTAGT. V trimming: 1 base; J trimming: 0 bases; junction bases outside the gene matches: 7. In DNA, the CDR3 is TGTGCCAGCAGTGACTTCTTACTAGCGCCTAGCACAGATACGCAGTATTTT. Encoded protein: CASSDFLLAPSTDTQYF.

The rearrangement links TRBV10-3 to TRBJ2-2; perhaps TRBD1 as D (5 bases). CDR3 length: 14 amino acids. Germline lookup yields CDR1 ENHRY and CDR2 SYGVKD. V lost 7 bases and J 1 base, leaving 10 bases between the germline ends. CDR3 nucleotides: TGTGCCATCACTAGGGGATTGAACACCGGGGAGCTGTTTTTT. It is translated as CAITRGLNTGELFF.

The V and J genes are TRBV27 and TRBJ1-3; D remains ambiguous. CDR1 MNHEY and CDR2 SMNVEV come from the germline V gene (reference sequence). CDR3 size: 15 residues. V was cut by 5 bases and J by 0 bases, with 11 bases left in between. The CDR3, as DNA: TGTGCCAGCAGTAAGTCCGGGGTCTCTGGAAACACCATATATTTT. It yields the protein CASSKSGVSGNTIYF.

V is TRBV7-8 and J is TRBJ2-3; TRBD2 matches at 7 bases. The V gene end was trimmed by 5 bases and the J gene end by 4 bases; junction bases not matched to a gene: 6. The CDR3 runs 14 residues. Germline V lookup: CDR1 SGHVS, CDR2 FQNEAQ. CDR3 nucleotide sequence: TGTGCCAGCAGCGGTCAGCGGGATTCAGATACGCAGTATTTT. It specifies CASSGQRDSDTQYF.

The V and J genes are TRBV7-9 and TRBJ2-2, with 8 bases that match TRBD2. This CDR3 comprises 15 residues. V shed 6 bases, J shed 2 bases, and the junction held 5 bases outside the gene matches. Germline values: CDR1 SEHNR, CDR2 FQNEAQ (reference sequence). The CDR3 nucleotides read TGTGCCAGCAGTCGCGGGGGGACCAACACCGGGGAGCTGTTTTTT. This translates into CASSRGGTNTGELFF.

The rearrangement joins TRBV3-1 (or the pseudogene TRBV3-2) to TRBJ1-2, with unresolved D. CDR3 size: 15 residues. Germline lookup yields CDR1 LGHDT and CDR2 YNNKEL (reference sequence). The V end lost 0 bases, the J end lost 0 bases, and 8 bases lay between the germline ends. DNA for the CDR3: TGTGCCAGCAGCCAAGACGAGATTACTAACTATGGCTACACCTTC. It is translated as CASSQDEITNYGYTF.

The chain links TRBV2 to TRBJ1-5; 9 bases map to TRBD1. Per germline, CDR1 SNHLY and CDR2 FYNNEI. The CDR3 extends over 12 amino acids. J was trimmed by 8 bases and V by 9 bases; bases with no gene match: 5. The CDR3 bases are TGTGCCAGTGGACAGGGGTGGGAGCCCCAGCATTTT. As protein: CASGQGWEPQHF.

The chain employs TRBV6-5 and TRBJ2-2; possible D gene TRBD1, 6 bases. The CDR3 extends over 14 amino acids. Trimming removed 5 bases from V and 2 bases from J, with 9 bases in between. Looked up from germline, CDR1 is MNHEY and CDR2 is SVGAGI. CDR3 sequence reads: CASSQGTNTGELFF. CDR3 coding DNA: TGTGCCAGCAGTCAGGGGACAAACACCGGGGAGCTGTTTTTT.

V gene TRBV6-5 combines with J gene TRBJ1-4; TRBD1 matches at 9 bases. V dropped 7 bases and J dropped 6; count of bases not matched to a gene: 3. CDR3 length equals 13 residues. CDR1 and CDR2 from the germline V gene are MNHEY and SVGAGI. The CDR3: CASTGTGHEKLFF. CDR3 bases: TGTGCCAGCACTGGGACAGGGCATGAAAAACTGTTTTTT.

The chain recombines TRBV6-2 or TRBV6-3 with TRBJ2-1; possibly TRBD2 for D (6 bases). CDR3 size: 16 residues. Germline CDR1 MNHEY, CDR2 SVGEGT. V lost 2 bases and J lost 4, with 15 bases in between. In DNA, the CDR3 is TGTGCCAGCAGTTACCCCCAGACGGGAGCGTACAATGAGCAGTTCTTC. It specifies CASSYPQTGAYNEQFF.

This chain uses TRBV10-3 with TRBJ1-6; D is perhaps TRBD1 (6 bases). V was pared by 4 bases and J by 5 bases, with 9 bases between. This CDR3 comprises 14 residues. The germline V gene encodes CDR1 ENHRY and CDR2 SYGVKD. DNA for the CDR3: TGTGCCATCAGTGCGGGACAAGATAATTCACCCCTCCACTTT. Protein product: CAISAGQDNSPLHF.

In its sample, this clone was seen once. This chain uses TRBV7-2 with TRBJ2-7; a weak D match, TRBD1 (7 bases). The germline V gene encodes CDR1 SGHTA and CDR2 FQGNSA. The length of the CDR3 is 16 residues. V lost 1 base to trimming and J lost 5 bases, with 18 bases between them. Here the CDR3 DNA reads TGTGCCAGCAGCTTAGGGAGGGGGCTGCAAATAAACGAGCAGTACTTC. It encodes CASSLGRGLQINEQYF.

The chain links TRBV2 to TRBJ2-7; TRBD1 aligns across 9 bases. V shed 8 bases and J 4 bases; nucleotides not matched to a gene: 6. The CDR3 is 13 amino acids. Germline V gives CDR1 SNHLY, CDR2 FYNNEI. In DNA form, the CDR3 reads TGTGCCAGCCGACGGGACAGGGCTTACGAGCAGTACTTC. It encodes CASRRDRAYEQYF.

The chain recombines TRBV6-4 with TRBJ1-2, with D unclear. Germline V CDR1 and CDR2: MRHNA, SNTAGT. V dropped 0 bases and J dropped 4 bases, with 12 bases sitting between them. The CDR3 is 15 amino acids. The CDR3 DNA is TGTGCCAGCAGTGACTCTACGGGGTTAATCTATGGCTACACCTTC. Its translation is CASSDSTGLIYGYTF.

This clone was detected only a few times. The chain recombines TRBV7-9 with TRBJ2-1; a possible D gene is TRBD2 (6 bases). The V end lost 5 bases, the J end lost 6 bases, and 11 bases lay between the germline ends. The CDR3 extends over 13 amino acids. From germline, CDR1 is SEHNR and CDR2 FQNEAQ (reference sequence). The CDR3 protein is CASSPGLFNEQFF. CDR3 DNA sequence: TGTGCCAGCAGCCCGGGACTCTTCAATGAGCAGTTCTTC. The complete variable domain, with remaining parts taken from reference TRBV7-9 and TRBJ2-1, reads DTGVSQNPRHKITKRGQNVTFRCDPISEHNRLYWYRQTLGQGPEFLTYFQNEAQLEKSRLLSDRFSAERPKGSFSTLEIQRTEQGDSAMYLCASSPGLFNEQFFGPGTRLTVL.

CDR3 DNA sequence: TGTGCCAGCAGCACCCCTAGCGGGAGAAGCTCCTACGAGCAGTACTTC. Amino acids: CASSTPSGRSSYEQYF. The gene calls are TRBV7-8 and TRBJ2-7, with TRBD2 identical over 10 bases. Germline V CDR1 and CDR2: SGHVS, FQNEAQ. Trimming removed 5 bases from V and 0 bases from J; junction bases left unmatched: 7. The CDR3 length is 16 residues.

This rearrangement joins TRBV5-1 to TRBJ1-4, with unresolved D. Trimming took 0 bases from V and 3 from J, leaving 3 bases between them. CDR3 length: 13 amino acids. Germline CDR1 reads SGHRS; CDR2 reads YFSETQ. DNA of the CDR3: TGCGCCAGCAGCTTGGGAGCTAATGAAAAACTGTTTTTT. This sequence encodes CASSLGANEKLFF.

The CDR3 region is CASSQSTPPGELFF. The CDR3, as DNA: TGTGCCAGCAGCCAATCTACCCCCCCAGGGGAGCTGTTTTTT. The rearrangement uses TRBV4-2 and TRBJ2-2; D not resolved. Germline V gene data show CDR1 as LGHNA and CDR2 as YNFKEQ. CDR3 size: 14 residues. V was cut by 2 bases and J by 8 bases, with 12 bases left in between.

The gene calls are TRBV19 and TRBJ1-2, with TRBD1 matching 11 bases. This CDR3 contains 17 residues. V lost 10 bases and J lost 10; bases outside the gene matches: 23. Germline CDR1 and CDR2: LNHDA and SQIVND (reference sequence). The CDR3 protein is CATIGTDRGLLPGSYTF. The CDR3 bases are TGTGCCACCATAGGGACGGACAGGGGGCTCTTACCCGGCTCCTACACCTTC. The whole variable domain, remainder taken from reference TRBV19 and TRBJ1-2, is DGGITQSPKYLFRKEGQNVTLSCEQNLNHDAMYWYRQDPGQGLRLIYYSQIVNDFQKGDIAEGYSVSREKKESFPLTVTSAQKNPTAFYLCATIGTDRGLLPGSYTFGSGTRLTVV.

This chain links TRBV12-3 or TRBV12-4 with TRBJ1-1, with TRBD1 as a possible D gene (6 bases). Trimming took off 8 bases at V and 8 bases at J, with 18 bases between the two ends. CDR3 length equals 13 residues. The CDR3 nucleotides read TGTGCCAGCGCTTTTTTAAAACAGGGAGAAGCTTTCTTT. Its translation is CASAFLKQGEAFF.

The chain recombines TRBV18 with TRBJ1-2, with TRBD1 matching over 8 bases. CDR1 is KGHSH, CDR2 LQKENI, per germline. The J segment lost 3 bases and the V segment lost 3 bases, leaving 6 bases of the junction unmatched. The CDR3 length is 15 residues. The CDR3 here is CASSPDRANYYGYTF. Here the CDR3 DNA reads TGTGCCAGCTCACCGGACAGGGCAAATTACTATGGCTACACCTTC.

The chain employs TRBV29-1 and TRBJ1-1, with 9 bases aligning to TRBD1. The CDR3 is made up of 13 amino acids. V gave up 7 bases and J gave up 2 bases; unmatched junction bases: 5. From germline, CDR1 is SQVTM and CDR2 ANQGSEA. CDR3 sequence: CSAGTGHNTEAFF. DNA of the CDR3: TGCAGCGCCGGGACAGGGCATAACACTGAAGCTTTCTTT.

The chain uses TRBV13 and TRBJ2-5, with 8 bases aligning to TRBD1. CDR1 and CDR2 from the germline V gene are PRHDT and FYEKMQ (reference sequence). The CDR3 totals 16 residues. V lost 1 base to trimming and J lost 4 bases; unmatched junction nucleotides: 8. CDR3 in DNA: TGTGCCAGCAGCTTAGACGGACAGGGTGGAGGAGAGACCCAGTACTTC. Translated, it gives CASSLDGQGGGETQYF.

This rearrangement joins TRBV9 to TRBJ2-1, with 8 bases aligning to TRBD2. After removal of 0 bases from V and 5 bases from J, the junction contained 7 bases not matched to a gene. Germline lookup yields CDR1 SGDLS and CDR2 YYNGEE. The CDR3 is made up of 16 amino acids. The chain's CDR3 is CASSVGELAENNEQFF. DNA for the CDR3: TGTGCCAGCAGCGTAGGGGAACTAGCGGAAAACAATGAGCAGTTCTTC.

This rearrangement joins TRBV28 to TRBJ2-1; 7 positions agree with TRBD2. CDR3 length equals 16 residues. Germline V gene sequence: CDR1 MDHEN, CDR2 SYDVKM. The trim removed 5 bases at V and 8 bases at J, leaving 15 bases unmatched. CDR3 amino acids: CASSPHSGLVVDEQFF. The DNA of the CDR3 is TGTGCCAGCAGTCCGCATTCCGGACTAGTTGTAGATGAGCAGTTCTTC. Looking up the rest from reference TRBV28 and TRBJ2-1 gives the full variable domain: DVKVTQSSRYLVKRTGEKVFLECVQDMDHENMFWYRQDPGLGLRLIYFSYDVKMKEKGDIPEGYSVSREKKERFSLILESASTNQTSMYLCASSPHSGLVVDEQFFGPGTRLTVL.

This sequence joins TRBV5-1 and TRBJ2-2; a weak D match, TRBD1 (6 bases). V was clipped by 4 bases and J by 3 bases, with 10 bases between them. The germline V gene has CDR1 SGHRS and CDR2 YFSETQ. The CDR3 covers 14 residues. Here the CDR3 DNA reads TGCGCCAGCAGCCCCCGGACAGACACCGGGGAGCTGTTTTTT. Protein: CASSPRTDTGELFF.

This chain joins TRBV6-5 and TRBJ1-3; D unresolved. The length of the CDR3 is 15 residues. V lost 5 bases and J lost 0, with 11 bases in between. The germline V gene encodes CDR1 MNHEY and CDR2 SVGAGI. CDR3 residues: CASSNRRDSGNTIYF. The CDR3, as DNA: TGTGCCAGCAGTAATCGCCGGGACTCTGGAAACACCATATATTTT.